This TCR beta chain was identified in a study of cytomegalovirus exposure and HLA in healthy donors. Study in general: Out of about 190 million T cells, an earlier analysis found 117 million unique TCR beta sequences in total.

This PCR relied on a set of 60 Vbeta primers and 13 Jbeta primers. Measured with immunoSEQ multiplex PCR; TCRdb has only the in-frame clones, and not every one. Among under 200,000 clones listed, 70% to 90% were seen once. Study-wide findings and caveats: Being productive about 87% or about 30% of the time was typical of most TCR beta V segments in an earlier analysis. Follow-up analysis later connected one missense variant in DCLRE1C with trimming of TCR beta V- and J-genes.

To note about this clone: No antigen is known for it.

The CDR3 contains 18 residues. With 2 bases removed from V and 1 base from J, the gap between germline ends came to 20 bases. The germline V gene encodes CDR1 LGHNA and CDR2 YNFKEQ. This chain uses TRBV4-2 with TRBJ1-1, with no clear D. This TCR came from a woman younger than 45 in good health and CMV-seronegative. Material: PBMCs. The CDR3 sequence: CASSQHSVVEDKNTEAFF. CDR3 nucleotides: TGTGCCAGCAGCCAACACTCTGTTGTCGAAGACAAGAACACTGAAGCTTTCTTT.